This TCR beta chain was identified in a study of beta chain features in type 1 diabetes. Whole-study results and caveats: Naive, central memory and Treg TCRB repertoires seemed to resemble each other more closely in patients than they did in healthy donors. Reduced insertions and increased deletions marked VDJ junctions in type 1 diabetes patients. PCR might preferentially amplify shorter templates, equally in patients and controls. Within each of all four CD4+ subsets, Type 1 diabetes patients had TCRB CDR3s that were moderately but significantly shorter.

Expressed TCRB transcripts were sequenced because the isolated RNA had all been reverse transcribed beforehand. Using immunoSEQ multiplex PCR, the repertoire was profiled, and TCRdb retains in-frame clones only, with some absent. The top ten hold more than 0.015% of the sample, which has 310,000 or so clones, roughly 15% seen once. Trimming cost V 1 base and J 2 bases; bases outside gene matches: 7. The CDR3 extends over 17 amino acids. Germline V lookup: CDR1 SGHAT, CDR2 FQNNGV. Purity (above 95%) was reached by all sorted populations. As regards this clone: The target antigen is unknown.

The sequence derives from a man younger than 35 with type 1 diabetes. Input material: naive CD4+ T cells from blood. The chain recombines TRBV11-2 with TRBJ2-7, with 11 bases identical to TRBD2. The CDR3 DNA sequence: TGTGCCAGCAGCTTAGTTGGTGGGACTAGCGGTCCCTACGAGCAGTACTTC. Amino acids: CASSLVGGTSGPYEQYF.